This paragraph reports one T cell receptor beta chain. Its cognate antigen is unknown. The data were taken from a study of cytomegalovirus exposure and HLA in healthy donors. Study observations and caveats: In an earlier analysis, in roughly 580 donors, most V segments appeared productive either ~87% or ~30% of the time.

This CDR3 region has 14 residues. V dropped 5 bases and J dropped 3 bases, with 11 bases sitting between them. CDR1 and CDR2 from the germline V gene are MDHEN and SYDVKM. Use of 60 Vbeta and 13 Jbeta primers characterized the PCR. Only in-frame clones appear in the TCRdb table, and some are missing; sequencing was by immunoSEQ multiplex PCR. The sample includes about 180,000 clones, around 75% of them seen just once. The sequence came from a male donor in good health and CMV-seronegative. What was sequenced was PBMCs. The chain joins TRBV28 to TRBJ2-1, with D possibly being TRBD2 (6 bases). The CDR3 reads CASSPTGVYNEQFF. The CDR3 DNA sequence: TGTGCCAGCAGTCCCACGGGGGTCTACAATGAGCAGTTCTTC.